Below, 2 T cell receptor beta chains from the same sample are listed, as sequenced in a study of blood T cells in healthy people across ages. Next came a second PCR, run for roughly 6 to 11 cycles, which used a sample-barcoded 5' primer along with a J-beta primer mix. MiXCR, run by TCRdb on the 5' RACE reads, gives a single entry per CDR3 protein. The table has roughly 500,000 distinct CDR3 sequences, about 25% seen once; the top ten hold 8.7%. This sample also appeared in a second study, on T cells of mothers and their children.

The sequencing input was blood. Receptors originate from a boy between 10 and 17 years old in good health.

This chain connects TRBV20-1 to TRBJ2-1; 11 positions match TRBD2. Germline V gene data show CDR1 as DFQATT and CDR2 as SNEGSKA (reference sequence). J gave up 3 bases and V 3 bases, and 7 bases lay outside the gene matches. This CDR3 is built from 16 residues. The CDR3 coding sequence is TGCAGTGCTAGGCTAGCGGGAGGTCTTGTCTACAATGAGCAGTTCTTC. Encoded protein: CSARLAGGLVYNEQFF.

The J gene is TRBJ2-1, the V gene TRBV20-1; D unresolved. The closer fit of TRBJ2-7 to the DNA end suggests the J call may be wrong. Per germline, CDR1 DFQATT and CDR2 SNEGSKA (reference sequence). This CDR3 comprises 13 residues. CDR3 in amino acids: CSATPESSYEQYF. DNA for the CDR3: TGCAGTGCTACCCCAGAGAGCTCCTACGAGCAGTACTTC.